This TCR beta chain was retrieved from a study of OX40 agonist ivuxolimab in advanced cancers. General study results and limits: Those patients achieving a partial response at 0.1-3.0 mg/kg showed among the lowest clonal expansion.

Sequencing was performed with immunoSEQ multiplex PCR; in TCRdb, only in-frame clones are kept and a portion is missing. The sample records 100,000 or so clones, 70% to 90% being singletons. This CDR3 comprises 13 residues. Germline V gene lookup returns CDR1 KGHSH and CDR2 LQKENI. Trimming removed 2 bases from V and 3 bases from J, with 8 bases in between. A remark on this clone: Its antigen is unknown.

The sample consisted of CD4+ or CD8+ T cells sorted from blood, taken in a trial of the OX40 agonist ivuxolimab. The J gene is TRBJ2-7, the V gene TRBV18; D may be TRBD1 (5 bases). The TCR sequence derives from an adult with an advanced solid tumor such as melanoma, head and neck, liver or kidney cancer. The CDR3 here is CASSPRGNYEQYF. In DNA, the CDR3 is TGTGCCAGCTCACCAAGGGGCAACTACGAGCAGTACTTC.